A selection of T cell receptor beta chains follows, all from one sample in a study of blood T cells in healthy people across ages. In TCRdb, the 5' RACE reads were re-called with MiXCR into one record per CDR3 protein. This sample yields roughly 1,800,000 distinct CDR3 sequences, of which roughly 52% are seen a single time; less than 2.5% belongs to the top ten. The sample comprised blood. Receptors were obtained from a woman aged 40 to 55 in good health. Both conserved end residues are part of each CDR3. Each record gives: V gene, clone size, D gene, J gene, CDR3 DNA, CDR3 protein. A D gene is named only where the DNA matches it firmly. For some rows the clone size is stated as once, few or many, or as a class when expanded; others skip it.

v_call: TRBV20-1; clone_size: NA; d_call: NA; j_call: TRBJ2-3; cdr3_nt: TGCAGTGCAGGATCACAAAATACGCAGTATTTT; cdr3_aa: CSAGSQNTQYF
v_call: TRBV11-2; clone_size: NA; d_call: NA; j_call: TRBJ2-1; cdr3_nt: TGTGCCAGCAGCTTAGGCATAGGAGACTCCTACAATGAGCAGTTCTTC; cdr3_aa: CASSLGIGDSYNEQFF
v_call: TRBV7-6; clone_size: NA; d_call: NA; j_call: TRBJ2-7; cdr3_nt: TGTGCCAGCAGTCCTGGTTCCCTCACCTACGAGCAGTACTTC; cdr3_aa: CASSPGSLTYEQYF
v_call: TRBV20-1; clone_size: NA; d_call: NA; j_call: TRBJ2-3; cdr3_nt: TGCAGTGCTAGAGATCCTGGGCGGGGAACAGATACGCAGTATTTT; cdr3_aa: CSARDPGRGTDTQYF
v_call: TRBV29-1; clone_size: NA; d_call: NA; j_call: TRBJ1-2; cdr3_nt: TGCAGCGTTACTCTGATAGAAGACAACTATGGCTACACCTTC; cdr3_aa: CSVTLIEDNYGYTF
v_call: TRBV12-3/TRBV12-4; clone_size: few; d_call: TRBD1; j_call: TRBJ1-2; cdr3_nt: TGTGCCAGCAGTCTAGGGCAGGGGGCGAGCTATGGCTACACCTTC; cdr3_aa: CASSLGQGASYGYTF
v_call: TRBV12-3/TRBV12-4; clone_size: NA; d_call: NA; j_call: TRBJ2-5; cdr3_nt: TGTGCCAGCAGTTCGATACAGGGATCCGAGACCCAGTACTTC; cdr3_aa: CASSSIQGSETQYF
v_call: TRBV20-1; clone_size: NA; d_call: NA; j_call: TRBJ1-4; cdr3_nt: TGCAGTGTATGGCATTCGGGTGGTGTGCTGTTTTTT; cdr3_aa: CSVWHSGGVLFF
v_call: TRBV6-2/TRBV6-3; clone_size: NA; d_call: NA; j_call: TRBJ2-7; cdr3_nt: TGTGCCAGCCGGGATCACCCTTACGAGCAGTACTTC; cdr3_aa: CASRDHPYEQYF
v_call: TRBV4-2; clone_size: NA; d_call: TRBD2; j_call: TRBJ2-3; cdr3_nt: TGTGCCAGCAGCCCCCTCCAAAGCGGGGGGTTCGATACGCAGTATTTT; cdr3_aa: CASSPLQSGGFDTQYF
v_call: TRBV27; clone_size: NA; d_call: NA; j_call: TRBJ1-1; cdr3_nt: TGTGCCAGCAGTGTTAAGGGGTTAGGCACTGAAGCTTTCTTT; cdr3_aa: CASSVKGLGTEAFF
v_call: TRBV6-2/TRBV6-3; clone_size: NA; d_call: NA; j_call: TRBJ1-6; cdr3_nt: TGTGCCAGCAGAGACAGAGCAGACAATAATTCACCCCTCCACTTT; cdr3_aa: CASRDRADNNSPLHF
v_call: TRBV6-1; clone_size: NA; d_call: TRBD1; j_call: TRBJ2-5; cdr3_nt: TGTGCCAGCAGCAGACAGGGGGCGGGTTTAAAGATACAAGAGACCCAGTACTTC; cdr3_aa: CASSRQGAGLKIQETQYF
v_call: TRBV2; clone_size: NA; d_call: TRBD2; j_call: TRBJ2-1; cdr3_nt: TGTGCCAGCAGTGAAAGCGGGGCGGGGGGGATCTACAATGAGCAGTTCTTC; cdr3_aa: CASSESGAGGIYNEQFF
v_call: TRBV20-1; clone_size: NA; d_call: NA; j_call: TRBJ1-2; cdr3_nt: TGCAGTGCTAAAGAGGACCCTCCTGCGGGATATGGCTACACCTTC; cdr3_aa: CSAKEDPPAGYGYTF
v_call: TRBV6-5; clone_size: once; d_call: TRBD1; j_call: TRBJ2-7; cdr3_nt: TGTGCCAGCAGTTACTCGAGAGGGACAGGGAATCCCTACGAGCAGTACTTC; cdr3_aa: CASSYSRGTGNPYEQYF
v_call: TRBV7-9; clone_size: once; d_call: TRBD2; j_call: TRBJ2-3; cdr3_nt: TGTGCCAGCAGCTTGATGGCTAGCGGGCTATTAGATACGCAGTATTTT; cdr3_aa: CASSLMASGLLDTQYF
v_call: TRBV6-2/TRBV6-3; clone_size: NA; d_call: NA; j_call: TRBJ1-1; cdr3_nt: TGTGCCAGCGGGATCAGGCGGGCCACTGAAGCTTTCTTT; cdr3_aa: CASGIRRATEAFF
v_call: TRBV6-5; clone_size: few; d_call: NA; j_call: TRBJ2-4; cdr3_nt: TGTGCCAGCAGTTACCAGGTAATAGGGGAGCAGTACTTC; cdr3_aa: CASSYQVIGEQYF
v_call: TRBV6-1; clone_size: NA; d_call: TRBD2; j_call: TRBJ2-3; cdr3_nt: TGTGCCAGCAGTGACATCCAGCGGGGGGCCACAGATACGCAGTATTTT; cdr3_aa: CASSDIQRGATDTQYF
v_call: TRBV15; clone_size: NA; d_call: NA; j_call: TRBJ1-5; cdr3_nt: TGTGCCACCAGCAGAGATCTTTCATCGGGGAAAACCAATCAGCCCCAGCATTTT; cdr3_aa: CATSRDLSSGKTNQPQHF
v_call: TRBV28; clone_size: NA; d_call: TRBD1; j_call: TRBJ2-1; cdr3_nt: TGTGCCAGCAGCACCCACAGGGGGAAGTTCTTC; cdr3_aa: CASSTHRGKFF
v_call: TRBV20-1; clone_size: NA; d_call: NA; j_call: TRBJ2-1; cdr3_nt: TGCAGTGCTCCAAATTATCAGGGGAACTCCTACAATGAGCAGTTCTTC; cdr3_aa: CSAPNYQGNSYNEQFF
v_call: TRBV27; clone_size: NA; d_call: NA; j_call: TRBJ2-5; cdr3_nt: TGTGCCAGCAGTTTATCGGGTGGAATGTTTCGGGAGACCCAGTACTTC; cdr3_aa: CASSLSGGMFRETQYF
v_call: TRBV7-9; clone_size: NA; d_call: NA; j_call: TRBJ2-7; cdr3_nt: TGTGCCAGCAGCTTCGGACAGTCCCCGGATCCCTACGAGCAGTACTTC; cdr3_aa: CASSFGQSPDPYEQYF
v_call: TRBV4-3; clone_size: NA; d_call: NA; j_call: TRBJ2-3; cdr3_nt: TGCGCCAGCAGCCAGGTGTCTTCCATTGGGGCAGATACGCAGTATTTT; cdr3_aa: CASSQVSSIGADTQYF
v_call: TRBV20-1; clone_size: NA; d_call: TRBD1; j_call: TRBJ2-7; cdr3_nt: TGCAGTGCGTCGGACAGGGGCTTCGACGAGCAGTACTTC; cdr3_aa: CSASDRGFDEQYF
v_call: TRBV5-1; clone_size: NA; d_call: TRBD1; j_call: TRBJ2-7; cdr3_nt: TGCGCCAGCAGCTGGCGACAGGGGGGCGAGCAGTACTTC; cdr3_aa: CASSWRQGGEQYF
v_call: TRBV20-1; clone_size: NA; d_call: NA; j_call: TRBJ1-4; cdr3_nt: TGCAGTGCTAGAGCCCAAAACTTGATCGAAAAACTGTTTTTT; cdr3_aa: CSARAQNLIEKLFF
v_call: TRBV12-3/TRBV12-4; clone_size: NA; d_call: NA; j_call: TRBJ2-3; cdr3_nt: TGTGCCAGCAGTTCCCCCTGGGGCGGGCCCACAGATACGCAGTATTTT; cdr3_aa: CASSSPWGGPTDTQYF
v_call: TRBV20-1; clone_size: few; d_call: TRBD2; j_call: TRBJ2-7; cdr3_nt: TGCAGTGCTAGATCGTTTTTGACTAGCGGGGGCGAGCAGTACTTC; cdr3_aa: CSARSFLTSGGEQYF
v_call: TRBV7-6; clone_size: NA; d_call: TRBD1; j_call: TRBJ2-5; cdr3_nt: TGTGCCAGCAGCCCCTACGGGGGACAGGTTCATGAGACCCAGTACTTC; cdr3_aa: CASSPYGGQVHETQYF
v_call: TRBV7-2; clone_size: few; d_call: NA; j_call: TRBJ1-2; cdr3_nt: TGTGCCAGCAGCTTAAGTTGGGATGGCTACACCTTC; cdr3_aa: CASSLSWDGYTF
v_call: TRBV5-1; clone_size: NA; d_call: TRBD1; j_call: TRBJ1-2; cdr3_nt: TGCGCCAGCACCCGGGACAGGGAACAGGGTGGCTACACCTTC; cdr3_aa: CASTRDREQGGYTF
v_call: TRBV9; clone_size: few; d_call: TRBD2; j_call: TRBJ2-1; cdr3_nt: TGTGCCAGCAGCGTCGAAGCGGGGGGATTTAATGAGCAGTTCTTC; cdr3_aa: CASSVEAGGFNEQFF
v_call: TRBV5-1; clone_size: NA; d_call: NA; j_call: TRBJ2-3; cdr3_nt: TGCGCCAGCAGCTCACAAGGCCACACAGATACGCAGTATTTT; cdr3_aa: CASSSQGHTDTQYF
v_call: TRBV20-1; clone_size: NA; d_call: NA; j_call: TRBJ1-1; cdr3_nt: TGCAGTGCTGCCGGCGGGGACACTGAAGCTTTCTTT; cdr3_aa: CSAAGGDTEAFF
v_call: TRBV12-3/TRBV12-4; clone_size: NA; d_call: NA; j_call: TRBJ2-5; cdr3_nt: TGTGCCAGCAGCCCCGATAAAGAGACCCAGTACTTC; cdr3_aa: CASSPDKETQYF
v_call: TRBV12-3/TRBV12-4; clone_size: NA; d_call: NA; j_call: TRBJ2-5; cdr3_nt: TGTGCCAGCAGTGGCAACCCGGCAGAGACCCAGTACTTC; cdr3_aa: CASSGNPAETQYF
v_call: TRBV7-2; clone_size: NA; d_call: TRBD2; j_call: TRBJ2-1; cdr3_nt: TGTGCCAGCAGCTCGGGGACTAGCGGAGGGGTGCAGTTCTTC; cdr3_aa: CASSSGTSGGVQFF
v_call: TRBV5-1; clone_size: NA; d_call: TRBD2; j_call: TRBJ2-7; cdr3_nt: TGCGCCAGCAGCGCCCGCGGGGGGGCCTACGAGCAGTACTTC; cdr3_aa: CASSARGGAYEQYF
v_call: TRBV6-5; clone_size: NA; d_call: NA; j_call: TRBJ2-3; cdr3_nt: TGTGCCAGCAGTTCCTACAGGGGAAGGGGGGGTACAGATACGCAGTATTTT; cdr3_aa: CASSSYRGRGGTDTQYF
v_call: TRBV20-1; clone_size: few; d_call: NA; j_call: TRBJ2-5; cdr3_nt: TGCAGTGCTCCCAGGGGAGACAGATCAAGAGGGACCCAGTACTTC; cdr3_aa: CSAPRGDRSRGTQYF
v_call: TRBV20-1; clone_size: NA; d_call: TRBD1; j_call: TRBJ2-3; cdr3_nt: TGCAGCAGTGTGGATACGCAGGGGGCGGTGTATACGCAGTATTTT; cdr3_aa: CSSVDTQGAVYTQYF
v_call: TRBV18; clone_size: NA; d_call: NA; j_call: TRBJ2-5; cdr3_nt: TGTGCCAGCTCACAAGCCCTGGGGGATGCAGAGACCCAGTACTTC; cdr3_aa: CASSQALGDAETQYF
v_call: TRBV7-8; clone_size: NA; d_call: TRBD1; j_call: TRBJ1-6; cdr3_nt: TGTGCCAGCAGCCCAGGGACAGTGAATAATTCACCCCTCCACTTT; cdr3_aa: CASSPGTVNNSPLHF
v_call: TRBV7-2; clone_size: few; d_call: TRBD1; j_call: TRBJ2-3; cdr3_nt: TGTGCCAGCAGACCGAGGACAGGTCCCTTCCCAGATACGCAGTATTTT; cdr3_aa: CASRPRTGPFPDTQYF
v_call: TRBV5-1; clone_size: NA; d_call: NA; j_call: TRBJ2-6; cdr3_nt: TGCGCCAGCAGCATCGACGGCTCTGGGGCCAACGTCCTGACTTTC; cdr3_aa: CASSIDGSGANVLTF
v_call: TRBV7-2; clone_size: NA; d_call: TRBD1; j_call: TRBJ1-6; cdr3_nt: TGTGCCAGCAGCGAAGGACAGGTTGCTTCACCCCTCCACTTT; cdr3_aa: CASSEGQVASPLHF
v_call: TRBV7-9; clone_size: NA; d_call: TRBD2; j_call: TRBJ2-1; cdr3_nt: TGTGCCAGCAGCTTAAGACTTAGCGGGGGGCAGATCGGAGGTGAGCAGTTCTTC; cdr3_aa: CASSLRLSGGQIGGEQFF
v_call: TRBV7-7; clone_size: few; d_call: TRBD1; j_call: TRBJ2-4; cdr3_nt: TGTGCTAGCAGCCAAGACAGGGGAGACATTCAGTACTTC; cdr3_aa: CASSQDRGDIQYF
v_call: TRBV5-1; clone_size: NA; d_call: NA; j_call: TRBJ2-5; cdr3_nt: TGCGCCAGCACCCTTACCGGGACACCTCAAGAGACCCAGTACTTC; cdr3_aa: CASTLTGTPQETQYF
v_call: TRBV3-1; clone_size: NA; d_call: NA; j_call: TRBJ2-1; cdr3_nt: TGTGCCAGCAGCCAAGATCCCCCAGGCCCAGCGTCCATCGGCAATGAGCAGTTCTTC; cdr3_aa: CASSQDPPGPASIGNEQFF
v_call: TRBV6-2/TRBV6-3; clone_size: NA; d_call: TRBD1; j_call: TRBJ2-7; cdr3_nt: TGTGCCAGCAGTTACGACGGACAGGGTTGGCGCGAGCAGTACTTC; cdr3_aa: CASSYDGQGWREQYF
v_call: TRBV2; clone_size: NA; d_call: NA; j_call: TRBJ2-1; cdr3_nt: TGTGCCAGCTACTCGGGCTTGTACAATGAGCAGTTCTTC; cdr3_aa: CASYSGLYNEQFF
v_call: TRBV4-1; clone_size: few; d_call: NA; j_call: TRBJ1-2; cdr3_nt: TGCGCCAGCAGCCAAGACCTGACAGGTTCGAGCTACACCTTC; cdr3_aa: CASSQDLTGSSYTF
v_call: TRBV28; clone_size: NA; d_call: NA; j_call: TRBJ2-3; cdr3_nt: TGTGCCGGGGGAACAGGGACCACAGATACGCAGTATTTT; cdr3_aa: CAGGTGTTDTQYF
v_call: TRBV15; clone_size: NA; d_call: NA; j_call: TRBJ2-1; cdr3_nt: TGTGCCACCAGCACGAGCGGGTCAAACCCGGAGAGGAATGAGCAGTTCTTC; cdr3_aa: CATSTSGSNPERNEQFF